Shown below are 14 T cell receptor beta chains from a single sample sequenced in a study of blood T cell repertoires in COVID-19. Here immunoSEQ multiplex PCR was the method, and the copy in TCRdb shows in-frame clones only, minus some. The sample carries under 250,000 clones, approximately 80% recorded once. The sequencing sample was made of PBMCs or T cells enriched from blood (not recorded which). The receptors come from a woman aged 50 to 60 with acute COVID-19.

This chain uses TRBV4-1 with TRBJ1-4; tentative D call: TRBD1 (5 bases). V lost 4 bases to trimming and J lost 3 bases, with 12 bases between them. Germline V gene data show CDR1 as MGHRA and CDR2 as YSYEKL. This CDR3 is 15 amino acids long. CDR3 sequence: CASSRWGEPNEKLFF. DNA for the CDR3: TGCGCCAGCAGCCGTTGGGGCGAACCTAATGAAAAACTGTTTTTT.

This chain connects TRBV28 to TRBJ1-2; no reliable D call. The CDR3 sequence is 12 residues long. Trimming removed 6 bases at V and 7 bases at J, with 12 bases between. Looked up from germline, CDR1 is MDHEN and CDR2 is SYDVKM. CDR3 DNA sequence: TGTGCCAGCAGGGAGGGAAGGGCTGGCTACACCTTC. Encoded protein: CASREGRAGYTF.

V usage is TRBV9 and J usage is TRBJ2-7, with D perhaps TRBD2 (8 bases). The CDR3 extends over 16 amino acids. V lost 4 bases, J lost 3 bases, and 20 bases lay in between. Per germline, CDR1 SGDLS and CDR2 YYNGEE. Written as DNA, the CDR3 is TGTGCCAGCAGCCCCCAGGGGGGCGGGAGGTTCTACGAGCAGTACTTC. Its protein product is CASSPQGGGRFYEQYF.

This clone was detected a few times. The chain couples TRBV28 to TRBJ1-5; no clear D. Per the germline V gene, CDR1 is MDHEN and CDR2 is SYDVKM. This CDR3 spans 16 amino acids. V lost 6 bases and J 0 bases, leaving 15 bases between the germline ends. As DNA, the CDR3 is TGTGCCAGCAGACGTGGACTGGTTAGTAGCAATCAGCCCCAGCATTTT. As protein: CASRRGLVSSNQPQHF.

The chain combines TRBV4-3 with TRBJ2-2, with D uncertain. The CDR3 sequence is 14 residues long. The germline V gene has CDR1 LGHNA and CDR2 YSLEER. V lost 1 base, J lost 5 bases, and 8 bases lay in between. CDR3 bases: TGCGCCAGCAGCCAAGTCAGCGAGACCGGGGAGCTGTTTTTT. Translating gives CASSQVSETGELFF.

CDR3 sequence: CASSLDGLAGNYEQYF. CDR3 nucleotides: TGCGCCAGCAGCTTGGATGGACTAGCGGGCAACTACGAGCAGTACTTC. V gene TRBV5-1 combines with J gene TRBJ2-7, with TRBD2 matching over 11 bases. The V gene end was trimmed by 0 bases and the J gene end by 3 bases; junction bases not matched to a gene: 5. The CDR3 extends over 16 amino acids. Germline V gene lookup returns CDR1 SGHRS and CDR2 YFSETQ.

CDR3 bases: TGTGCCAGCAGCGAACGACAGCGGGAAGAAGCTTTCTTT. This translates into CASSERQREEAFF. The chain recombines TRBV5-4 with TRBJ1-1; the D gene is possibly TRBD1 (5 bases). The V and J ends lost 4 bases and 8 bases respectively, with 15 bases between them. Germline V gene data show CDR1 as SGHNT and CDR2 as YYREEE (reference sequence). The CDR3 extends over 13 amino acids.

The rearrangement uses TRBV4-3 and TRBJ1-1, with D uncertain. The germline V gene has CDR1 LGHNA and CDR2 YSLEER. The CDR3 spans 14 residues. Trimming removed 1 base at V and 1 base at J, with 7 bases between. The CDR3: CASSQGSGNTEAFF. The CDR3 nucleotides are TGCGCCAGCAGCCAAGGGTCAGGGAACACTGAAGCTTTCTTT.

The chain couples TRBV7-3 to TRBJ2-2; the D gene is possibly TRBD1 (5 bases). The CDR3 extends over 14 amino acids. CDR1 and CDR2 (germline): SGHTA, FQGTGA. V was trimmed by 6 bases and J by 2 bases, leaving 10 bases between them. CDR3: CASRTTGNTGELFF. As DNA, the CDR3 is TGTGCCAGCAGGACAACAGGAAACACCGGGGAGCTGTTTTTT.

This chain uses TRBV11-3 with TRBJ2-1, with 11 bases matching TRBD2. The V segment lost 10 bases and the J segment 7 bases; nucleotides outside the gene matches: 9. The CDR3 totals 14 residues. CDR1 is SGHNT, CDR2 YENEEA, per germline. CDR3 region: CAISGTSGLNEQFF. The CDR3 DNA reads as TGTGCCATCTCCGGGACTAGCGGTTTGAATGAGCAGTTCTTC.

The chain is built from TRBV21-1 and TRBJ2-3; the D segment call TRBD1 is taken from the table without a DNA check. TRBV21-1 constitutes a pseudogene. The CDR3 totals 16 residues. CDR3 nucleotides: TGTGCCAGCAGCCCTCCCAGGGGCAGAAACACAGATACGCAGTATTTT. This gives the protein CASSPPRGRNTDTQYF.

This rearrangement joins TRBV6-2 or TRBV6-3 to TRBJ2-7, with a possible D match to TRBD1 (6 bases). From germline, CDR1 is MNHEY and CDR2 SVGEGT. The CDR3 runs 14 residues. V was shortened by 2 bases and J by 5 bases, with 13 bases between the two germline ends. CDR3 sequence: CASSYGGGWDEQYF. The CDR3 DNA reads TGTGCCAGCAGTTACGGGGGCGGATGGGACGAGCAGTACTTC.

V usage is TRBV30 and J usage is TRBJ2-6, with D uncertain. Per the germline V gene, CDR1 is GTSNPN and CDR2 is SVGIG (reference sequence). V shed 1 base and J shed 4 bases, with 5 bases lying between them. This CDR3 comprises 13 residues. In DNA form, the CDR3 reads TGTGCCTGGAGTGAGCTGGGGGCCAACGTCCTGACTTTC. This gives the protein CAWSELGANVLTF.

The chain employs TRBV7-2 and TRBJ1-6; the match to TRBD1 covers 7 bases. Germline V lookup: CDR1 SGHTA, CDR2 FQGNSA. CDR3 length: 13 amino acids. The trim removed 5 bases at V and 7 bases at J, leaving 2 bases unmatched. CDR3 loop: CASSDRANSPLHF. DNA for the CDR3: TGTGCCAGCAGCGACAGGGCAAATTCACCCCTCCACTTT.